The T cell receptor (beta chain) under discussion was sequenced for a study of cytomegalovirus exposure and HLA in healthy donors. On the study more broadly: Some 87 million unique TCRs from HLA-typed donors were held in an early release of data.

The germline gives CDR1 SGHNT, CDR2 YENEEA. The CDR3 loop spans 19 amino acids. Unmatched junction bases numbered 11, after V lost 2 bases and J lost 3 bases. Amplification used 60 Vbeta primers and 13 Jbeta primers. Profiled with immunoSEQ multiplex PCR; TCRdb holds only in-frame clones, not every one. The table lists more than 140,000 clones, roughly 80% of them singletons. About this clone itself: Its antigen is still unknown.

Study outcomes and limitations: Later, TCR association rates were found to vary by HLA locus, highest for DRB1 and lowest for HLA-C. Diagnosis of cytomegalovirus status made by the classifier reportedly showed high specificity and sensitivity. There were a few CMV-associated chains whose specificity for CMV antigens was confirmed in vitro.

The sequence was obtained from a man aged 25 to 45 in good health and CMV-seropositive. Source material: PBMCs. The chain links TRBV11-3 to TRBJ2-2; TRBD2 matches 11 bases. DNA of the CDR3: TGTGCCAGCAGCTTATCACAAACATTTAGCGGGGGGGACACCGGGGAGCTGTTTTTT. Translated: CASSLSQTFSGGDTGELFF.